This is a list of T cell receptor beta chains from one sample in a study of T cells in Graves' hyperthyroidism and ophthalmopathy. TCRdb independently ran MiXCR on the multiplex PCR reads; one entry per CDR3 protein. Here the sample spans 500,000 to 600,000 distinct CDR3 sequences, approximately 20% being singletons. Sequenced material: blood. The receptors here all came from a middle-aged man with Graves' ophthalmopathy. Each CDR3 is given with its conserved first and last residue. A D gene is named only where the DNA matches it firmly. Where a row states a size, it is once, few, many or the class of an expanded clone; other rows omit it.

TRBJ1-1,-,-,TRBV5-1,CASSAFQGNTEAFF,TGCGCCAGCAGCGCGTTCCAGGGGAACACTGAAGCTTTCTTT
TRBJ2-7,-,many,TRBV7-8,CASSGHEDTLSYEQYF,TGTGCCAGCAGCGGACACGAGGATACTCTCTCCTACGAGCAGTACTTC
TRBJ2-2,TRBD2,many,TRBV7-9,CASTGLAGEGTGELFF,TGTGCCAGCACCGGACTAGCGGGAGAGGGGACCGGGGAGCTGTTTTTT
TRBJ2-3,TRBD2,many,TRBV20-1,CSALPSGTSTDTQYF,TGCAGTGCTCTCCCTAGCGGGACCTCTACAGATACGCAGTATTTT
TRBJ2-1,TRBD2,many,TRBV11-1,CASSPSGRGLYEQFF,TGTGCCAGCAGCCCTAGCGGGAGGGGGTTGTATGAGCAGTTCTTC
TRBJ1-2,-,-,TRBV20-1,CSARDAGDSNYGYTF,TGCAGTGCTAGAGACGCGGGGGACTCTAACTATGGCTACACCTTC
TRBJ2-1,TRBD1,many,TRBV7-2,CASSSPGTGVDEQFF,TGTGCCAGCAGCTCACCCGGGACAGGGGTTGATGAGCAGTTCTTC
TRBJ1-1,-,many,TRBV2,CASSEAHHERAFF,TGTGCCAGCAGTGAAGCGCATCACGAACGAGCTTTCTTT
TRBJ1-1,TRBD1,-,TRBV6-1,CASRLTQGVTAEAFF,TGTGCCAGCAGACTCACCCAGGGGGTAACTGCTGAAGCTTTCTTT
TRBJ2-7,TRBD1,many,TRBV6-5,CASSYFRAKQGGHEQYF,TGTGCCAGCAGTTACTTCAGGGCCAAGCAAGGGGGCCACGAGCAGTACTTC
TRBJ2-7,-,many,TRBV2,CASSEGGTVSYEQYF,TGTGCCAGCAGTGAGGGGGGGACAGTCTCCTACGAGCAGTACTTC
TRBJ2-7,-,-,TRBV27,CASTRLGPGSYEQYF,TGTGCCAGCACTCGACTGGGCCCAGGATCCTACGAGCAGTACTTC
TRBJ2-2,TRBD2,many,TRBV11-3,CASSRRGANTGELFF,TGTGCCAGCAGTCGGCGGGGGGCGAACACCGGGGAGCTGTTTTTT
TRBJ1-4,-,-,TRBV7-9,CASTWLSTNEKLFF,TGTGCCAGCACTTGGCTCTCAACTAATGAAAAACTGTTTTTT
TRBJ1-1,-,-,TRBV6-1,CASSNGPSEAFF,TGTGCCAGCAGTAATGGCCCAAGTGAAGCTTTCTTT
TRBJ1-1,-,few,TRBV18,CASSPINFAPENTEAFF,TGTGCCAGCTCACCTATTAACTTCGCCCCCGAGAACACTGAAGCTTTCTTT
TRBJ2-3,-,-,TRBV5-1,CASSSWTYTSTDTQYF,TGCGCCAGCAGCTCCTGGACTTACACTAGCACAGATACGCAGTATTTT
TRBJ2-2,TRBD2,-,TRBV7-9,CASSPPTAGGPPNTGELFF,TGTGCCAGCAGTCCCCCCACAGCGGGGGGTCCTCCGAACACCGGGGAGCTGTTTTTT
TRBJ1-4,-,few,TRBV4-2,CASSLNPRPLQGSNEKLFF,TGTGCCAGCAGCTTAAACCCGAGACCCCTACAGGGTTCAAATGAAAAACTGTTTTTT
TRBJ2-5,TRBD1,-,TRBV20-1,CSARLGTGVIQETQYF,TGCAGTGCTAGACTAGGGACAGGAGTCATCCAAGAGACCCAGTACTTC
TRBJ1-1,-,-,TRBV19,CASSIKGTEAFF,TGTGCCAGTAGTATAAAAGGGACTGAAGCTTTCTTT
TRBJ1-3,-,many,TRBV12-3/TRBV12-4,CASSYDGGNTIYF,TGTGCCAGCAGTTACGACGGAGGAAACACCATATATTTT
TRBJ1-1,-,few,TRBV6-1,CATLVQLNTEAFF,TGTGCCACCCTGGTACAGTTGAACACTGAAGCTTTCTTT
TRBJ2-2,-,many,TRBV7-2,CASSWDSGTGELFF,TGTGCCAGCAGCTGGGATTCGGGCACCGGGGAGCTGTTTTTT
TRBJ1-1,-,many,TRBV2,CASSSGTKASRNTEAFF,TGTGCCAGCAGTTCCGGGACAAAGGCCTCCAGGAACACTGAAGCTTTCTTT
TRBJ2-1,TRBD2,few,TRBV12-3/TRBV12-4,CASSLHHSGRAPVPYNEQFF,TGTGCCAGCAGTTTACATCATAGCGGGAGGGCCCCAGTCCCCTACAATGAGCAGTTCTTC
TRBJ2-5,-,-,TRBV20-1,CSASMAGGTQYF,TGCAGTGCTAGTATGGCCGGGGGGACCCAGTACTTC
TRBJ2-3,-,few,TRBV20-1,CSARDRTRTDTQYF,TGCAGTGCTAGAGACAGGACCCGCACAGATACGCAGTATTTT
TRBJ2-7,-,many,TRBV6-2/TRBV6-3,CASSYDLREQYF,TGTGCCAGCAGTTACGACCTCCGGGAGCAGTACTTC
TRBJ2-1,TRBD2,many,TRBV20-1,CSASLAGVNNEQFF,TGCAGTGCTTCTCTAGCGGGGGTGAACAATGAGCAGTTCTTC
TRBJ2-7,-,few,TRBV6-1,CASRDTGSTLYEQYF,TGTGCCAGCAGGGATACAGGATCCACCTTATACGAGCAGTACTTC
TRBJ2-3,-,-,TRBV20-1,CSARTQRAADTQYF,TGCAGTGCTAGAACCCAACGAGCAGCAGATACGCAGTATTTT
TRBJ2-3,-,-,TRBV19,CASSQGVTGTSTDTQYF,TGTGCCAGTAGTCAAGGGGTAACAGGGACTAGCACAGATACGCAGTATTTT
TRBJ2-1,TRBD1,few,TRBV6-1,CASRVRDSYNEQFF,TGTGCCAGCAGGGTAAGGGACAGCTACAATGAGCAGTTCTTC
TRBJ2-7,TRBD2,many,TRBV6-1,CASSEAGGWMEEQYF,TGTGCCAGCAGTGAAGCCGGGGGGTGGATGGAAGAGCAGTACTTC
TRBJ2-5,-,-,TRBV28,CASSLRRGLWETQYF,TGTGCCAGCAGTTTACGCAGGGGCCTTTGGGAGACCCAGTACTTC
TRBJ1-5,-,many,TRBV12-3/TRBV12-4,CASSLGTTNQPQHF,TGTGCCAGCAGCCTCGGGACAACTAATCAGCCCCAGCATTTT
TRBJ1-1,-,-,TRBV20-1,CSATADTDEAFF,TGCAGTGCCACAGCCGATACAGATGAAGCTTTCTTT
TRBJ2-3,-,few,TRBV9,CASSVTLGPTDTQYF,TGTGCCAGCAGCGTCACATTGGGGCCGACAGATACGCAGTATTTT
TRBJ1-4,-,-,TRBV5-8,CASSPVPTYDEKLFF,TGTGCCAGCAGCCCCGTACCGACCTACGATGAAAAACTGTTTTTT
TRBJ2-1,-,many,TRBV7-2,CASSQGAIGTPNEQFF,TGTGCCAGCAGCCAAGGGGCTATCGGGACACCCAATGAGCAGTTCTTC
TRBJ1-2,-,many,TRBV2,CASMRDSNYGYTF,TGTGCCAGCATGAGAGACAGCAACTATGGCTACACCTTC
TRBJ2-7,-,many,TRBV2,CASGRRASSYEQYF,TGTGCCAGCGGGAGACGTGCAAGCTCCTACGAGCAGTACTTC
TRBJ1-5,-,-,TRBV27,CASSPDFSNQPQHF,TGTGCCAGCAGTCCGGATTTTAGCAATCAGCCCCAGCATTTT
TRBJ1-1,-,-,TRBV7-9,CASSTAGTGNTEAFF,TGTGCCAGCAGCACGGCCGGGACGGGGAACACTGAAGCTTTCTTT
TRBJ1-5,-,many,TRBV6-1,CASRNSNQPQHF,TGTGCCAGCAGAAATAGCAATCAGCCCCAGCATTTT
TRBJ2-1,TRBD1,-,TRBV29-1,CSVSQGFNEQFF,TGCAGCGTTTCACAGGGGTTCAATGAGCAGTTCTTC
TRBJ2-5,TRBD2,-,TRBV6-1,CVPFREARAETQYF,TGTGTCCCCTTTCGGGAGGCCCGGGCAGAGACCCAGTACTTC
TRBJ1-5,TRBD1,many,TRBV27,CGRGDRVAAVNQPQHF,TGTGGAAGAGGGGACAGGGTAGCCGCGGTCAATCAGCCCCAGCATTTT
TRBJ2-5,TRBD2,many,TRBV20-1,CSARVRLAGGSETQYF,TGCAGTGCTAGAGTACGACTAGCGGGGGGTTCAGAGACCCAGTACTTC
TRBJ1-5,-,-,TRBV6-1,CASSTRGGRGQPQHF,TGTGCCAGCAGCACTCGAGGGGGAAGAGGTCAGCCCCAGCATTTT
TRBJ2-5,-,-,TRBV7-3,CASSSKPRVAGEETQYF,TGTGCCAGCAGCTCAAAGCCGCGGGTGGCAGGAGAAGAGACCCAGTACTTC
TRBJ1-2,TRBD1,many,TRBV2,CASYGTGDNYGYTF,TGTGCCAGCTATGGGACAGGGGATAACTATGGCTACACCTTC
TRBJ2-7,-,-,TRBV28,CASSASRGVAYEQYF,TGTGCCAGCAGTGCTTCGAGGGGGGTGGCCTACGAGCAGTACTTC
TRBJ2-3,-,-,TRBV29-1,CSVEQGRTDTQYF,TGCAGCGTTGAACAGGGTCGCACAGATACGCAGTATTTT